These 14 T cell receptor beta chains were sequenced from one sample in a study of Ad26.COV2.S vaccination and SARS-CoV-2 variants. The sample's treatment: roughly 19 received Ad26.COV2.S at low or high dose, single or two shots; five or six received placebo; per-sample allocation not given. The samples date from day 63 after the first vaccine or placebo injection. Libraries were prepared by immunoSEQ multiplex PCR; TCRdb keeps only in-frame clonotypes and omits some of them. The table lists about 320,000 clones, around four fifths of them singletons. Here the sequenced sample was peripheral blood, taken in a trial of Ad26.COV2.S vaccine versus placebo. Source of these receptors: a person between 18 and 65 years old who received the Ad26.COV2.S COVID-19 vaccine or a placebo.

The rearrangement links TRBV29-1 to TRBJ1-1; unclear D gene. This CDR3 has 12 residues. Germline values: CDR1 SQVTM, CDR2 ANQGSEA. Trimming left V 8 bases short and J 6 bases short, with 16 bases between. The CDR3 is CSSRTSGAEAFF. In nucleotides, the CDR3 is TGCAGCTCCCGCACCTCCGGCGCTGAAGCTTTCTTT.

This chain uses TRBV28 with TRBJ2-2; weak D call: TRBD1 (6 bases). The CDR3 covers 15 residues. V was clipped by 6 bases and J by 5 bases, with 16 bases between them. The germline V gene has CDR1 MDHEN and CDR2 SYDVKM. The CDR3 loop is CASSLPGTPTGELFF. Written as DNA, the CDR3 is TGTGCCAGCAGCCTGCCCGGGACACCTACCGGGGAGCTGTTTTTT.

This chain joins TRBV5-1 and TRBJ2-6; perhaps TRBD1 as D (5 bases). CDR1 and CDR2 from the germline V gene are SGHRS and YFSETQ. Trimming took 6 bases from V and 4 from J, leaving 11 bases between them. The CDR3 runs 14 residues. CDR3 coding DNA: TGCGCCAGCATGGTGGGGCTGGGGGCCAACGTCCTGACTTTC. It yields the protein CASMVGLGANVLTF.

Regarding this clone: This sample also contains other DNA sequences that code for the same CDR3. This sequence joins TRBV5-1 and TRBJ2-7; D unclear. Trimming took 0 bases from V and 0 from J, leaving 7 bases between them. The germline V gene has CDR1 SGHRS and CDR2 YFSETQ. This CDR3 has 14 residues. The CDR3 sequence is CASSLAVGSYEQYF. The CDR3 DNA follows: TGCGCCAGCAGCTTGGCCGTCGGCTCCTACGAGCAGTACTTC.

The gene calls are TRBV2 and TRBJ2-2, with D possibly matching TRBD2 (5 bases). Per germline, CDR1 SNHLY and CDR2 FYNNEI. The CDR3 has 13 residues. Trimming took off 7 bases at V and 6 bases at J, with 12 bases between the two ends. This chain's CDR3 is CASMDLGAGELFF. CDR3 sequence (DNA): TGTGCCAGCATGGACTTAGGAGCCGGGGAGCTGTTTTTT.

The V and J genes are TRBV9 and TRBJ2-1; 9 bases match TRBD1. CDR1 is SGDLS, CDR2 YYNGEE, per germline. CDR3 size: 15 residues. The trim removed 3 bases at V and 5 bases at J, leaving 6 bases unmatched. The CDR3: CASSDRDRVDNEQFF. DNA of the CDR3: TGTGCCAGCAGCGATCGGGACAGGGTTGACAATGAGCAGTTCTTC.

The V gene is TRBV18, the J gene TRBJ1-2, with D unresolved. The V gene lost 0 bases and the J gene lost 0 bases, with 8 bases spanning the gap. The CDR3 length is 15 residues. The V gene's germline CDR1 is KGHSH and CDR2 LQKENI. The CDR3 bases are TGTGCCAGCTCACCACCACGTGACACTAACTATGGCTACACCTTC. Residues: CASSPPRDTNYGYTF.

This CDR3 reads CASSLEHARNYGYTF. The CDR3 coding sequence is TGTGCCAGCAGCTTGGAACATGCTAGGAACTATGGCTACACCTTC. This chain uses TRBV5-8 with TRBJ1-2, with no clear D. The V gene's germline CDR1 is SGHTS and CDR2 YDEGEE. The CDR3 extends over 15 amino acids. Trimming removed 0 bases at V and 2 bases at J, with 11 bases between.

The table lists this clone with a few counts. V is TRBV24-1 and J is TRBJ1-2, with TRBD1 matching 7 bases. Trimming cost V 6 bases and J 8 bases; bases outside gene matches: 5. The CDR3 contains 12 residues. Germline CDR1 reads KGHDR; CDR2 reads SFDVKD. The CDR3 sequence is CATSRQGGGYTF. In DNA form, the CDR3 reads TGTGCCACCAGTCGACAGGGAGGCGGCTACACCTTC.

This chain's CDR3 is CASSFSRGYEQYF. CDR3 bases: TGTGCCAGCAGTTTTAGCAGGGGCTACGAGCAGTACTTC. The rearrangement joins TRBV28 to TRBJ2-7; D might be TRBD1 (6 bases). V lost 3 bases and J 3 bases, leaving 9 bases between the germline ends. CDR1 MDHEN and CDR2 SYDVKM come from the germline V gene. This CDR3 has 13 residues. Complete variable domain (other parts from reference TRBV28 and TRBJ2-7): DVKVTQSSRYLVKRTGEKVFLECVQDMDHENMFWYRQDPGLGLRLIYFSYDVKMKEKGDIPEGYSVSREKKERFSLILESASTNQTSMYLCASSFSRGYEQYFGPGTRLTVT.

This sequence joins TRBV29-1 and TRBJ1-4; no definite D call. The V gene lost 3 bases and the J gene lost 8 bases, with 7 bases spanning the gap. The V gene's germline CDR1 is SQVTM and CDR2 ANQGSEA. The CDR3 totals 11 residues. This CDR3 reads CSVDLGEKLFF. The CDR3 bases are TGCAGCGTTGATTTGGGGGAAAAACTGTTTTTT.

In this sample, this clone turned up once. The chain joins TRBV5-1 to TRBJ2-7; the match to TRBD1 covers 7 bases. This CDR3 has 15 amino acids. Germline V gives CDR1 SGHRS, CDR2 YFSETQ. Trimming cost V 5 bases and J 3 bases; bases outside gene matches: 11. CDR3 amino acids: CASSLGQDRFYEQYF. As DNA, the CDR3 is TGCGCCAGCAGTCTCGGACAGGACCGCTTCTACGAGCAGTACTTC.

This clone appeared a single time. The rearrangement links TRBV5-1 to TRBJ1-2, with TRBD1 matching over 8 bases. V dropped 4 bases and J dropped 6; count of bases not matched to a gene: 8. This CDR3 has 14 amino acids. From germline, CDR1 is SGHRS and CDR2 YFSETQ. CDR3 sequence (DNA): TGCGCCAGCAGCCCGGACAGGGTTGGTGATGGCTACACCTTC. It yields the protein CASSPDRVGDGYTF. The entire variable domain, with the rest obtained from reference TRBV5-1 and TRBJ1-2, is as follows: KAGVTQTPRYLIKTRGQQVTLSCSPISGHRSVSWYQQTPGQGLQFLFEYFSETQRNKGNFPGRFSGRQFSNSRSEMNVSTLELGDSALYLCASSPDRVGDGYTFGSGTRLTVV.

As to this clone: Its ends do not fully match the called genes, so a read error is possible. The chain joins TRBV7-9 to TRBJ1-6; the D gene is possibly TRBD1 (5 bases). CDR1 is SEHNR, CDR2 FQNEAQ, per germline (reference sequence). This CDR3 spans 16 amino acids. CDR3 loop: CASSLAGTFYDSPLHF. The CDR3 DNA reads TGTGCCAGCAGCTTAGCCGGGACCTTCTATGATTCACCCCTCCACTTT.